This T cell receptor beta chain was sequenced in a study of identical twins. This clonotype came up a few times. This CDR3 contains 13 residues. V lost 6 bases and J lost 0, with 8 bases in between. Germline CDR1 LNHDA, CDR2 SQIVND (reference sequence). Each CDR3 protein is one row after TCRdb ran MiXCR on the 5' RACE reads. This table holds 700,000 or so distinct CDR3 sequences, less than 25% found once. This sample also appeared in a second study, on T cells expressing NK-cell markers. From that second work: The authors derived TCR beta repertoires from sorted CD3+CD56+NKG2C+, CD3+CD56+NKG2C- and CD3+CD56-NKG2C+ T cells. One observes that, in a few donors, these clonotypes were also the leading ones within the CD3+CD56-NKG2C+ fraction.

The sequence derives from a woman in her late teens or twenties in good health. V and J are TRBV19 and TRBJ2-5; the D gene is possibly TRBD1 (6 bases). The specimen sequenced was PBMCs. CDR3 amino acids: CASRRTDQETQYF. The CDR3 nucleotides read TGTGCCAGTAGGAGGACAGACCAAGAGACCCAGTACTTC.